Below are 21 T cell receptor beta chains sequenced from a single sample in a study of memory CD4+ T cells and cytomegalovirus serostatus. Single viable CD3+CD4+CD8-CD45RO+ cells were sorted as the memory CD4+ T cells. Sequencing was performed with immunoSEQ multiplex PCR; in TCRdb, only in-frame clones are kept and a portion is missing. Among tens of thousands of clones listed, over 65% were seen once. Sequencing was done on a sample of memory CD4+ T cells from blood. These TCRs come from an adult in good health and CMV-seropositive.

The chain uses TRBV4-1 and TRBJ2-6; no reliable D call. The V gene lost 0 bases and the J gene lost 4 bases, with 16 bases spanning the gap. CDR3 size: 18 residues. In germline, CDR1 is MGHRA, CDR2 YSYEKL. CDR3 in amino acids: CASSQDPFGASGANVLTF. The CDR3, as DNA: TGCGCCAGCAGCCAAGATCCCTTCGGAGCGTCAGGGGCCAACGTCCTGACTTTC.

The chain combines TRBV11-3 with TRBJ2-4, with 10 positions matching TRBD2. From germline, CDR1 is SGHNT and CDR2 YENEEA. The CDR3 runs 20 residues. V lost 0 bases and J lost 2; bases outside the gene matches: 13. DNA for the CDR3: TGTGCCAGCAGCTTAGATCAAGGGGGTAGCGGGAGGCATACCAAAAACATTCAGTACTTC. It encodes CASSLDQGGSGRHTKNIQYF.

Only a few counts were recorded for this clone. The chain employs TRBV25-1 and TRBJ2-2; D is ambiguous. CDR1 and CDR2 from the germline V gene are MGHDK and SYGVNS. V lost 1 base, J lost 7 bases, and 4 bases lay in between. CDR3 length: 12 residues. CDR3 bases: TGTGCCAGCAGTGAATCGGTCGGGGAGCTGTTTTTT. Encoded protein: CASSESVGELFF.

The gene calls are TRBV10-3 and TRBJ2-1, with 11 bases lining up with TRBD2. The CDR3 runs 15 residues. The J segment lost 3 bases and the V segment lost 10 bases, leaving 8 bases of the junction unmatched. In germline, CDR1 is ENHRY, CDR2 SYGVKD. This CDR3 reads CATRGLAELYNEQFF. Written as DNA, the CDR3 is TGTGCCACACGGGGACTAGCGGAACTCTACAATGAGCAGTTCTTC.

This chain connects TRBV11-3 to TRBJ2-7, with D possibly called TRBD1 or TRBD2 (6 bases each). The CDR3 consists of 15 residues. From germline, CDR1 is SGHNT and CDR2 YENEEA. V lost 5 bases and J 6 bases, leaving 20 bases between the germline ends. CDR3 coding DNA: TGTGCCAGCAGCCCATCACGGGGGCCGCAGAGCGAGCAGTACTTC. Translating gives CASSPSRGPQSEQYF.

The V and J genes are TRBV11-2 and TRBJ2-3; the D gene could be TRBD1 or TRBD2 (7 bases each). The CDR3 contains 13 residues. The germline V gene encodes CDR1 SGHAT and CDR2 FQNNGV. The V gene lost 4 bases and the J gene lost 6 bases, with 11 bases spanning the gap. The CDR3 region is CASSSGGVDTQYF. The CDR3 DNA reads as TGTGCCAGCAGCTCAGGGGGGGTGGATACGCAGTATTTT.

The sample holds a few counts of this clone. The V gene is TRBV7-2, the J gene TRBJ2-3; D gene ambiguous. The CDR3 runs 14 residues. V was shortened by 7 bases and J by 6 bases, with 17 bases between the two germline ends. CDR1 SGHTA and CDR2 FQGNSA come from the germline V gene. CDR3 amino acids: CASIPSTAVDTQYF. In nucleotides, the CDR3 is TGTGCCAGCATCCCATCGACCGCCGTGGATACGCAGTATTTT.

This rearrangement joins TRBV4-3 to TRBJ1-4, with D possibly TRBD1 on 5 matching bases. The V end was cut by 5 bases, the J end by 0 bases, with 10 bases between. The CDR3 spans 15 residues. CDR1 and CDR2 from the germline V gene are LGHNA and YSLEER. The CDR3 DNA sequence: TGCGCCAGCAGCAGGGGACGGCCAACTAATGAAAAACTGTTTTTT. Protein sequence: CASSRGRPTNEKLFF.

The chain employs TRBV18 and TRBJ1-4; no clear D gene. CDR1 and CDR2 (germline): KGHSH, LQKENI. V was shortened by 3 bases and J by 5 bases, with 10 bases between the two germline ends. The CDR3 extends over 14 amino acids. The CDR3 coding sequence is TGTGCCAGCTCACCCACGGAAAGAAATGAAAAACTGTTTTTT. It encodes CASSPTERNEKLFF.

This rearrangement joins TRBV5-8 to TRBJ2-5; 7 bases are shared with TRBD1. Germline values: CDR1 SGHTS, CDR2 YDEGEE. Trimming took 0 bases from V and 4 from J; bases not matched to a gene: 15. The CDR3 loop spans 18 amino acids. CDR3 protein: CASSLEWRRAGGRETQYF. CDR3 sequence (DNA): TGTGCCAGCAGCTTGGAATGGAGGCGAGCAGGGGGACGAGAGACCCAGTACTTC. The complete variable domain, with remaining parts taken from reference TRBV5-8 and TRBJ2-5, reads EAGVTQSPTHLIKTRGQQATLRCSPISGHTSVYWYQQALGLGLQFLLWYDEGEERNRGNFPPRFSGRQFPNYSSELNVNALELEDSALYLCASSLEWRRAGGRETQYFGPGTRLLVL.

V usage is TRBV7-2 and J usage is TRBJ1-5; 7 nucleotides match TRBD1. This CDR3 has 14 amino acids. CDR1 and CDR2 from the germline V gene are SGHTA and FQGNSA. The ends lost 3 bases at V and 8 bases at J; junction bases unmatched: 7. For the CDR3, the DNA is TGTGCCAGCAGCTTTAGAGGGGGCGGGGAGCCCCAGCATTTT. It translates to CASSFRGGGEPQHF.

The sample holds one count of this clone. The V and J genes are TRBV6-5 and TRBJ1-1; 7 bases map to TRBD1. The CDR3 length is 14 residues. The germline V gene encodes CDR1 MNHEY and CDR2 SVGAGI. After removal of 5 bases from V and 3 bases from J, the junction contained 6 bases not matched to a gene. CDR3 sequence (DNA): TGTGCCAGCAGTAAGACAGGGAGGGACACTGAAGCTTTCTTT. Amino acids: CASSKTGRDTEAFF.

This clone was seen a handful of times. V and J are TRBV7-2 and TRBJ2-2; TRBD2 might be the D (5 bases). The CDR3 totals 17 residues. The V end was cut by 1 base, the J end by 1 base, with 13 bases between. CDR1 and CDR2 (germline): SGHTA, FQGNSA. As DNA, the CDR3 is TGTGCCAGCAGCTTAGGTCGGAGCGGAGGGAACACCGGGGAGCTGTTTTTT. This encodes CASSLGRSGGNTGELFF.

The chain joins TRBV7-2 to TRBJ2-7; TRBD1 agrees at 7 bases. The trim removed 0 bases at V and 6 bases at J, leaving 2 bases unmatched. The CDR3 is made up of 13 amino acids. CDR1 is SGHTA and CDR2 is FQGNSA in the germline V gene. CDR3 sequence: CASSLARTGEQYV. The CDR3 DNA is TGTGCCAGCAGCTTAGCGCGGACAGGCGAGCAGTACGTC.

This clone has only a few counts. J is TRBJ2-1 and V is TRBV4-3; D not resolved. V shed 1 base and J shed 4 bases, with 11 bases lying between them. CDR1 and CDR2 from the germline V gene are LGHNA and YSLEER. The length of the CDR3 is 15 residues. In DNA form, the CDR3 reads TGCGCCAGCAGCCAAGTTCTGGCCCTATACAATGAGCAGTTCTTC. Translation gives CASSQVLALYNEQFF.

The rearrangement uses TRBV14 and TRBJ1-3; D gene unclear. CDR1 SGHDN and CDR2 FVKESK come from the germline V gene. V shed 10 bases and J shed 0 bases, with 19 bases lying between them. This CDR3 spans 16 amino acids. CDR3 nucleotide sequence: TGTGCCACCGAGCCCTTGGGGAGGAACTCTGGAAACACCATATATTTT. Its translation is CATEPLGRNSGNTIYF.

This clone was seen once. The J gene is TRBJ2-5, the V gene TRBV15, with no clear D. Between the trimmed V and J ends, which lost 3 bases and 1 base, there was a span of 9 bases. Per the germline V gene, CDR1 is LNHNV and CDR2 is YYDKDF (reference sequence). This CDR3 is 14 amino acids long. The CDR3 spells CATSRDRSQETQYF. Here the CDR3 DNA reads TGTGCCACCAGCAGGGACCGTAGCCAAGAGACCCAGTACTTC.

J is TRBJ2-7 and V is TRBV27, with 8 bases that match TRBD2. V shed 3 bases, J shed 2 bases, and the junction held 6 bases outside the gene matches. Looked up from germline, CDR1 is MNHEY and CDR2 is SMNVEV (reference sequence). The CDR3 extends over 15 amino acids. CDR3 nucleotides: TGTGCCAGCAGTTTTCTCGCGGGAGGAGCCTACGAGCAGTACTTC. Translating gives CASSFLAGGAYEQYF.

The chain recombines TRBV7-9 with TRBJ2-3; D not resolved. Per the germline V gene, CDR1 is SEHNR and CDR2 is FQNEAQ (reference sequence). The V gene lost 1 base and the J gene lost 1 base, with 9 bases spanning the gap. This CDR3 comprises 15 residues. The CDR3 is CASSLGTKRTDTQYF. The CDR3 DNA is TGTGCCAGCAGCTTAGGGACCAAACGCACAGATACGCAGTATTTT. Drawing the rest from reference TRBV7-9 and TRBJ2-3, the complete variable domain is DTGVSQNPRHKITKRGQNVTFRCDPISEHNRLYWYRQTLGQGPEFLTYFQNEAQLEKSRLLSDRFSAERPKGSFSTLEIQRTEQGDSAMYLCASSLGTKRTDTQYFGPGTRLTVL.

This clone has only one observation. The chain links TRBV10-3 to TRBJ2-2, with D perhaps matching TRBD2 (5 bases). From germline, CDR1 is ENHRY and CDR2 SYGVKD. This CDR3 has 15 amino acids. V shed 2 bases and J shed 5 bases, with 12 bases lying between them. Written as DNA, the CDR3 is TGTGCCATCAGTGAGGCTAAGGGCGGGACCGGGGAGCTGTTTTTT. It specifies CAISEAKGGTGELFF.

The chain uses TRBV7-7 and TRBJ2-2, with TRBD1 identical over 9 bases. The V segment lost 5 bases and the J segment 6 bases; nucleotides outside the gene matches: 4. CDR1 SSHAT and CDR2 FNYEAQ come from the germline V gene (reference sequence). The CDR3 has 14 amino acids. The CDR3 region has the DNA TGTGCCAGCAGCACCCGGACAGGGGCCGGGGAGCTGTTTTTT. This gives the protein CASSTRTGAGELFF. Full variable domain (remainder filled in from reference TRBV7-7 and TRBJ2-2): GAGVSQSPRYKVTKRGQDVTLRCDPISSHATLYWYQQALGQGPEFLTYFNYEAQPDKSGLPSDRFSAERPEGSISTLTIQRTEQRDSAMYRCASSTRTGAGELFFGEGSRLTVL.